These T cell receptor beta chains were read from a single sample in a study of cytomegalovirus exposure and HLA in healthy donors. The protocol was immunoSEQ multiplex PCR, while the TCRdb copy is restricted to in-frame clones and leaves out a portion. The table lists 200,000 to 250,000 clones, over 75% of them singletons. Material: PBMCs. The origin of the receptors is a human donor in good health. The CDR3 runs from the conserved cysteine through the conserved F or W. Fields, in order: CDR3 length, J gene, V gene, clone size, D gene, CDR3 protein, CDR3 DNA. A D gene is named only where the DNA matches it firmly. Expanded clones get a size class; other rows say once, few or many, or leave the size out.

16,TRBJ2-5,TRBV6-5,-,TRBD2,CASSYSYLAGGETQYF,TGTGCCAGCAGTTACTCTTATCTAGCGGGAGGAGAGACCCAGTACTTC
14,TRBJ1-6,TRBV2,-,TRBD1,CASSADRVYSPLHF,TGTGCCAGCAGCGCCGACAGGGTTTACTCACCCCTCCACTTT
16,TRBJ2-2,TRBV5-1,-,TRBD2,CASSYSSGTHTGELFF,TGCGCCAGCAGCTATTCTAGCGGGACTCACACCGGGGAGCTGTTTTTT
14,TRBJ2-7,TRBV4-2,-,-,CASSAGFSAYEQYF,TGTGCCAGCAGCGCGGGATTTTCTGCCTACGAGCAGTACTTC
20,TRBJ2-6,TRBV5-4,-,TRBD1,CASSNGQGMGGDFGANVLTF,TGTGCCAGCAGCAACGGACAGGGGATGGGTGGGGACTTTGGGGCCAACGTCCTGACTTTC
14,TRBJ2-7,TRBV6-5,-,TRBD2,CASSYPGGKGEQYF,TGTGCCAGCAGTTACCCGGGGGGGAAAGGGGAGCAGTACTTC
15,TRBJ2-5,TRBV27,once,-,CASSEGESGQETQYF,TGTGCCAGCAGCGAAGGAGAAAGCGGCCAAGAGACCCAGTACTTC
13,TRBJ1-1,TRBV5-1,few,-,CASSLRQNTEAFF,TGCGCCAGCAGCTTGAGACAGAACACTGAAGCTTTCTTT
15,TRBJ1-2,TRBV27,-,TRBD1,CASSFRDQGVRGYTF,TGTGCCAGCAGCTTTCGGGATCAGGGGGTCCGTGGCTACACCTTC
15,TRBJ1-2,TRBV6-1,-,TRBD1,CASRQSGTVLYGYTF,TGTGCCAGCAGACAATCCGGGACAGTACTCTATGGCTACACCTTC
17,TRBJ2-5,TRBV11-3,-,TRBD1,CASSIQQGAHGQETQYF,TGTGCCAGCAGCATTCAACAGGGGGCTCATGGGCAAGAGACCCAGTACTTC
18,TRBJ2-1,TRBV4-1,-,TRBD2,CASSQDLAGGFSYNEQFF,TGCGCCAGCAGCCAAGATTTGGCGGGAGGGTTCTCCTACAATGAGCAGTTCTTC
16,TRBJ2-7,TRBV11-2,once,TRBD1,CASSPGDRGNSYEQYF,TGTGCCAGCAGCCCCGGGGACAGGGGGAACTCCTACGAGCAGTACTTC
19,TRBJ2-2,TRBV11-3,-,TRBD1,CASSSRQGTHGGAAGELFF,TGTGCCAGCAGCTCCCGACAGGGGACCCATGGCGGGGCGGCCGGGGAGCTGTTTTTT
17,TRBJ2-2,TRBV7-2,-,-,CASVRAFGASNTGELFF,TGTGCCAGCGTCCGAGCCTTTGGGGCCTCGAACACCGGGGAGCTGTTTTTT
12,TRBJ1-2,TRBV27,-,-,CASSSPGYGYTF,TGTGCCAGCAGTTCCCCCGGCTATGGCTACACCTTC
15,TRBJ2-2,TRBV5-1,-,-,CASSLAGTNTGELFF,TGCGCCAGCAGCTTGGCAGGGACGAACACCGGGGAGCTGTTTTTT
13,TRBJ1-2,TRBV5-4,-,-,CASSSTEGHGYTF,TGTGCCAGCAGCTCGACAGAAGGTCATGGCTACACCTTC
15,TRBJ2-7,TRBV28,-,TRBD1,CASIPFPGQNYEQYF,TGTGCCAGCATCCCCTTTCCGGGACAGAACTACGAGCAGTACTTC
14,TRBJ2-5,TRBV18,-,-,CASSSRVAEETQYF,TGTGCCAGCTCAAGTAGAGTAGCGGAAGAGACCCAGTACTTC
17,TRBJ1-3,TRBV7-9,-,TRBD1,CASSLRSATGPGNTIYF,TGTGCCAGCAGCTTAAGATCAGCGACAGGGCCTGGAAACACCATATATTTT
13,TRBJ2-3,TRBV7-6,-,-,CASSLPSDHTQYF,TGTGCCAGCAGCTTACCTAGCGATCATACGCAGTATTTT
13,TRBJ1-4,TRBV9,-,-,CASSVSTNEKLFF,TGTGCCAGCAGCGTCTCAACTAATGAAAAACTGTTTTTT
14,TRBJ2-7,TRBV23-1,-,-,CASSQSFRGYEQYF,TGCGCCAGCAGTCAATCCTTTCGAGGCTACGAGCAGTACTTC
17,TRBJ1-1,TRBV7-9,-,TRBD1,CSSSKPGQGGIRTEAFF,TGTTCCAGCAGCAAACCGGGACAGGGAGGGATTAGGACTGAAGCTTTCTTT
17,TRBJ2-1,TRBV4-3,-,-,CASSQDASHSSYNEQFF,TGCGCCAGCAGCCAAGATGCTAGCCATAGCTCCTACAATGAGCAGTTCTTC
14,TRBJ2-1,TRBV11-2,once,-,CASSLAGYYNEQFF,TGTGCCAGCAGCTTAGCGGGGTATTACAATGAGCAGTTCTTC
15,TRBJ1-3,TRBV9,few,TRBD1,CASSLSGGEGNTIYF,TGTGCCAGCAGCCTCTCAGGGGGAGAAGGAAACACCATATATTTT
19,TRBJ2-5,TRBV7-6,-,TRBD2,CASSFPLSGVAGALETQYF,TGTGCCAGCAGCTTCCCTTTGAGTGGGGTAGCGGGAGCCCTGGAGACCCAGTACTTC
14,TRBJ2-2,TRBV9,-,TRBD1,CASSDYRGSGELFF,TGTGCCAGCAGCGATTACAGGGGATCGGGGGAGCTGTTTTTT
15,TRBJ2-7,TRBV7-6,-,TRBD1,CASSLVQGASYEQYF,TGTGCCAGCAGCTTAGTCCAGGGGGCATCCTACGAGCAGTACTTC
15,TRBJ1-5,TRBV2,-,TRBD1,CASGGTVNGDQPQHF,TGTGCCAGCGGCGGGACAGTTAACGGAGATCAGCCCCAGCATTTT
17,TRBJ1-1,TRBV19,-,TRBD1,CASSSRDRPTTNTEAFF,TGTGCCAGTAGTTCCCGGGACAGGCCAACAACCAACACTGAAGCTTTCTTT
15,TRBJ2-7,TRBV11-2,-,-,CASSLERGSSYEQYF,TGTGCCAGCAGCTTAGAGCGGGGAAGCTCCTACGAGCAGTACTTC